Following are 15 T cell receptor beta chains from one sample sequenced in a study of CD8+ T cells in alopecia areata. The sequencing template was cDNA reverse transcribed from extracted RNA. Assay used: immunoSEQ multiplex PCR; TCRdb lists only in-frame clones, some missing. The data contain hundreds of thousands of clones, around 67% of them seen just once; the ten biggest clones take up approximately 1.2%. This specimen consisted of CD4+ T cells sorted from blood, obtained at week 0. Receptor source: a human donor with alopecia areata.

V is TRBV29-1 and J is TRBJ2-2; D uncertain. Germline V gives CDR1 SQVTM, CDR2 ANQGSEA. Trimming shortened V by 5 bases and J by 0 bases, and 7 bases separated the two germline ends. The CDR3 length is 13 residues. In nucleotides, the CDR3 is TGCAGCGTTTGGCCGACGAACACCGGGGAGCTGTTTTTT. It translates to CSVWPTNTGELFF.

A few counts support this clone. The chain carries TRBV4-1 and TRBJ1-5; 10 bases map to TRBD1. The CDR3 is 17 residues long. With 1 base clipped from V and 3 bases from J, the junction kept 6 bases outside the gene matches. Germline V lookup: CDR1 MGHRA, CDR2 YSYEKL. CDR3 loop: CASSQGLGQGYNQPQHF. The DNA of the CDR3 is TGCGCCAGCAGCCAAGGTTTGGGACAGGGGTACAATCAGCCCCAGCATTTT.

This clone was recorded a few times. The genes are TRBV29-1 and TRBJ1-5, with TRBD1 identical over 9 bases. Germline CDR1 and CDR2: SQVTM and ANQGSEA. The CDR3 runs to 13 residues. J gave up 3 bases and V 7 bases, and 4 bases lay outside the gene matches. The CDR3 region is CSAGQGNNQPQHF. As DNA, the CDR3 is TGCAGCGCGGGACAGGGAAACAATCAGCCCCAGCATTTT.

This clone turned up a few times. The chain joins TRBV4-3 to TRBJ1-5; perhaps TRBD1 as D (5 bases). Germline V CDR1 and CDR2: LGHNA, YSLEER. The CDR3 runs 14 residues. Trimming stripped 0 bases from V and 6 bases from J, with 9 bases between. CDR3 residues: CASSQDGRGQPQHF. CDR3 nucleotides: TGCGCCAGCAGCCAAGATGGTAGGGGTCAGCCCCAGCATTTT.

This chain connects TRBV20-1 to TRBJ1-1; TRBD1 matches 7 bases. V was pared by 6 bases and J by 8 bases, with 6 bases of the junction left unmatched. The germline CDR1 and CDR2 sequences are DFQATT and SNEGSKA (reference sequence). The CDR3 covers 11 residues. The CDR3 sequence is CSAAGQREAFF. For the CDR3, the DNA is TGCAGTGCGGCGGGACAGAGAGAAGCTTTCTTT.

This clone was counted a few times. V and J are TRBV29-1 and TRBJ2-3; no clear D. V was cut by 4 bases and J by 0 bases, with 11 bases left in between. CDR3 length: 14 residues. From germline, CDR1 is SQVTM and CDR2 ANQGSEA. The CDR3 sequence is CSVVNPASTDTQYF. For the CDR3, the DNA is TGCAGCGTTGTCAATCCAGCTAGCACAGATACGCAGTATTTT.

CDR3: CASSQYKAEAFF. Here the CDR3 DNA reads TGTGCCAGCAGCCAATACAAGGCTGAAGCTTTCTTT. V gene TRBV4-2 combines with J gene TRBJ1-1, with D unclear. Trimming pared 2 bases from V and 6 bases from J, leaving 7 bases between. The CDR3 loop spans 12 amino acids. Germline V gene lookup returns CDR1 LGHNA and CDR2 YNFKEQ.

The rearrangement links TRBV4-2 to TRBJ2-7, with TRBD1 matching over 7 bases. V was pared by 2 bases and J by 3 bases, with 7 bases of the junction left unmatched. CDR1 and CDR2 (germline): LGHNA, YNFKEQ. The CDR3 covers 15 residues. CDR3: CASSQIDRDSYEQYF. The CDR3 DNA reads as TGTGCCAGCAGCCAAATCGACCGGGACAGCTACGAGCAGTACTTC.

This sequence joins TRBV6-5 and TRBJ1-5, with 9 bases identical to TRBD1. This CDR3 region has 15 residues. CDR1 and CDR2 from the germline V gene are MNHEY and SVGAGI. The trim removed 6 bases at V and 4 bases at J, leaving 7 bases unmatched. The CDR3 region has the DNA TGTGCCAGCAGCCCGAGTGGGACAGGGAATCAGCCCCAGCATTTT. Amino acids: CASSPSGTGNQPQHF.

This clone was seen more than once but under ten times. V usage is TRBV5-1 and J usage is TRBJ2-3; 15 bases align to TRBD2. V trimming: 3 bases; J trimming: 0 bases; junction bases outside the gene matches: 5. Germline CDR1 and CDR2: SGHRS and YFSETQ. The length of the CDR3 is 18 residues. The CDR3, as DNA: TGCGCCAGCAGCTCGGGACTAGCGGGGGGATATAGCACAGATACGCAGTATTTT. Translated, it gives CASSSGLAGGYSTDTQYF.

The CDR3: CASRGQGTGELFF. Written as DNA, the CDR3 is TGTGCCAGCAGGGGGCAGGGCACCGGGGAGCTGTTTTTT. This sequence joins TRBV6-5 and TRBJ2-2; D is perhaps TRBD1 (5 bases). The length of the CDR3 is 13 residues. The ends were cut back, 6 bases at V and 4 bases at J, with 9 bases in the middle. Germline V gene lookup returns CDR1 MNHEY and CDR2 SVGAGI.

This clone was recorded once. This rearrangement joins TRBV4-1 to TRBJ2-5; possibly TRBD1 or TRBD2 for D (5 bases each). CDR1 is MGHRA and CDR2 is YSYEKL in the germline V gene. The CDR3 has 11 residues. The ends were cut back, 10 bases at V and 5 bases at J, with 11 bases in the middle. CDR3 nucleotides: TGCGCCAAACAGGCGGGCGAGACCCAGTACTTC. Protein: CAKQAGETQYF.

The V call is TRBV20-1, the J call TRBJ2-7; TRBD2 might be the D (5 bases). The CDR3 extends over 11 amino acids. Trimming shortened V by 4 bases and J by 3 bases, and 7 bases separated the two germline ends. CDR1 is DFQATT and CDR2 is SNEGSKA in the germline V gene (reference sequence). CDR3 nucleotide sequence: TGCAGTGCTAACGGGGTCTACGAGCAGTACTTC. Amino acids: CSANGVYEQYF.

This clone was recorded a few times. CDR3 coding DNA: TGTGCCAGCAGGGGACAGTTTCAAGAGACCCAGTACTTC. Translated: CASRGQFQETQYF. The genes are TRBV6-5 and TRBJ2-5, with 7 bases fitting TRBD1. Trimming at V came to 6 bases and at J to 2 bases, leaving 3 bases not matched to a gene. The CDR3 length is 13 residues. The V gene's germline CDR1 is MNHEY and CDR2 SVGAGI.

V and J are TRBV5-6 and TRBJ1-5; unclear D gene. The V gene lost 2 bases and the J gene lost 2 bases, with 5 bases spanning the gap. The germline CDR1 and CDR2 sequences are SGHDT and YYEEEE. CDR3 length equals 13 residues. The CDR3 DNA is TGTGCCAGCAGCTTATCCGGCAATCAGCCCCAGCATTTT. Translation: CASSLSGNQPQHF.